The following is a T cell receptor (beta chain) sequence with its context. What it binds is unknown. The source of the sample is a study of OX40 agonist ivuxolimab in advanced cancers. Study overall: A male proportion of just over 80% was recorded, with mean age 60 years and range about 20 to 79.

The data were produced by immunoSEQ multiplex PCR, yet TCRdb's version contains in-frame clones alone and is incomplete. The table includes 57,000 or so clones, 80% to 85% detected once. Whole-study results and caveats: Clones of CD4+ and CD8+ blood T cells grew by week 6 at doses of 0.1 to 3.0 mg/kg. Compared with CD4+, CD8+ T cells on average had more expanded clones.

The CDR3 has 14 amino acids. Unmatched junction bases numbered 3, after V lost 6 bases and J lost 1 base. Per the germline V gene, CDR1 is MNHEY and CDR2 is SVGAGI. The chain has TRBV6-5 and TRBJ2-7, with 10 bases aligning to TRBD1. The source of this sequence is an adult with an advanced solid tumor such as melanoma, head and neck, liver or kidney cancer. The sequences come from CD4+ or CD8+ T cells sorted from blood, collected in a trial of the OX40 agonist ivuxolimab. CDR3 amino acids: CASRWTGGSYEQYF. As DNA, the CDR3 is TGTGCCAGCAGGTGGACAGGGGGATCCTACGAGCAGTACTTC.